This T cell receptor (beta chain) is drawn from a study of T cell clonotyping in hematopoietic cell transplantation. Overall study results and limits: At the given depth, recipient repertoires were over 95% de novo clonotypes. CD4 and CD8 repertoire contributions could not be separated without sorting.

About this clone: Its antigen is not known.

This CDR3 spans 13 amino acids. Germline CDR1 reads SGHTS; CDR2 reads YDEGEE. The ends were cut back, 4 bases at V and 5 bases at J, with 13 bases in the middle. TCRdb's table, derived via immunoSEQ multiplex PCR, lists solely in-frame clones and lacks some. The profile shows 5,500 to 9,000 clones, 80% to 90% of them singletons. The TCR sequence derives from a male patient aged 45-60 years who had an allogeneic stem cell transplant from a related donor, so the T cells may come from the graft donor. Some clones in this sample may be carry-over from other donors' samples. The J gene is TRBJ2-7, the V gene TRBV5-8, with D possibly being TRBD1 (6 bases). This specimen consisted of PBMCs, obtained 100 days after allogeneic stem cell transplant. The CDR3 coding sequence is TGTGCCAGCAGCGACCGGAACAGGGACGAGCAGTACTTC. It translates to CASSDRNRDEQYF.